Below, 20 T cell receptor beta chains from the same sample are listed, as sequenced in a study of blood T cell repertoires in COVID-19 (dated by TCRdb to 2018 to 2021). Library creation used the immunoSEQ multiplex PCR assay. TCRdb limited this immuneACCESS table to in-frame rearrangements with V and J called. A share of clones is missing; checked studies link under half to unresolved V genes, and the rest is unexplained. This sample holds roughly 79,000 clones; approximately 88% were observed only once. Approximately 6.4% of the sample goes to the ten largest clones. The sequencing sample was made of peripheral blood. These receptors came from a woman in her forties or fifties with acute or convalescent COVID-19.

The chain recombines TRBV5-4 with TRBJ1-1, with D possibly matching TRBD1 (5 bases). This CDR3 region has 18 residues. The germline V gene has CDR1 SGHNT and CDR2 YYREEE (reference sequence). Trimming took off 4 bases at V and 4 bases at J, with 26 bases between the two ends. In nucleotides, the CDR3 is TGTGCCAGCAGCGGCACCACATATGGGGCCGGGGGAGGCACTGAAGCTTTCTTT. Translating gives CASSGTTYGAGGGTEAFF. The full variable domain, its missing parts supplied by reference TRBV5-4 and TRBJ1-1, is ETGVTQSPTHLIKTRGQQVTLRCSSQSGHNTVSWYQQALGQGPQFIFQYYREEENGRGNFPPRFSGLQFPNYSSELNVNALELDDSALYLCASSGTTYGAGGGTEAFFGQGTRLTVV.

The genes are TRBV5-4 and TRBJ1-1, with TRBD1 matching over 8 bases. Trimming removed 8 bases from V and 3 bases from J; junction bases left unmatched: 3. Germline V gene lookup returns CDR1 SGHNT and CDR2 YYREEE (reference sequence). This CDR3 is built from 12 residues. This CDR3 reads CASSQGDTEAFF. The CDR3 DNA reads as TGTGCCAGTTCACAGGGGGACACTGAAGCTTTCTTT.

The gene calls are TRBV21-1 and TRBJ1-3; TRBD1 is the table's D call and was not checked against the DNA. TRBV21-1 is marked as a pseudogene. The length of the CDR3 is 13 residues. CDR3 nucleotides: TGTGCCAGCAGCATGTCAGGAGGAAACACCATATATTTT. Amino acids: CASSMSGGNTIYF.

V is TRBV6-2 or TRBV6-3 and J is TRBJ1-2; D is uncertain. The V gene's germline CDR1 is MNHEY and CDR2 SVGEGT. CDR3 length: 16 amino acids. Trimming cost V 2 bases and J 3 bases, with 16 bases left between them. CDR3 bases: TGTGCCAGCAGTTACGCCTCGGGGTCCGGGGACTATGGCTACACCTTC. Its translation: CASSYASGSGDYGYTF.

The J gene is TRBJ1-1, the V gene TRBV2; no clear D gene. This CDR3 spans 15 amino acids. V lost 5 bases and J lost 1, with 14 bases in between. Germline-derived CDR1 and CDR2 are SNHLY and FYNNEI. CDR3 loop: CASSPKEGRNTEAFF. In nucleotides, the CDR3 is TGTGCCAGCAGTCCTAAGGAGGGTAGGAACACTGAAGCTTTCTTT.

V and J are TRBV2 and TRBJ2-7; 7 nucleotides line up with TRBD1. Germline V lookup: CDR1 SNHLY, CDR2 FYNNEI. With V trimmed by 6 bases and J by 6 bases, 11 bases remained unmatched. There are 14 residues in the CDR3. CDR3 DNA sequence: TGTGCCAGCAGAGGGACAGCCAATGTGGTCGAGCAGTACTTC. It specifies CASRGTANVVEQYF.

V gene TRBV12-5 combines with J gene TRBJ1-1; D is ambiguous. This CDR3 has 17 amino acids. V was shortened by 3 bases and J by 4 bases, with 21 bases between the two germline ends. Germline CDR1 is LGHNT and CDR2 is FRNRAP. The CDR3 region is CASGFTTQSGGSTEAFF. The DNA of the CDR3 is TGTGCTAGTGGTTTCACAACTCAATCGGGAGGGTCCACTGAAGCTTTCTTT. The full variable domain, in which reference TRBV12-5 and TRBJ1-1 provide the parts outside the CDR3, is DARVTQTPRHKVTEMGQEVTMRCQPILGHNTVFWYRQTMMQGLELLAYFRNRAPLDDSGMPKDRFSAEMPDATLATLKIQPSEPRDSAVYFCASGFTTQSGGSTEAFFGQGTRLTVV.

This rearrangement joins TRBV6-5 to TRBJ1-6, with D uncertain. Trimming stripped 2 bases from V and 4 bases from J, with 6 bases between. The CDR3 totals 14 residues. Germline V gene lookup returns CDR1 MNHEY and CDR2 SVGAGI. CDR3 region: CASSYEGYNSPLHF. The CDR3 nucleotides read TGTGCCAGCAGTTACGAGGGTTATAATTCACCCCTCCACTTT.

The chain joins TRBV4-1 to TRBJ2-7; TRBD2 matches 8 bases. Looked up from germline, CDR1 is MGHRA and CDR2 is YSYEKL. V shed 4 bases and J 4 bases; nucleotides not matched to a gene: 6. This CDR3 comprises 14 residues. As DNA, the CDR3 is TGCGCCAGCAGCCCAATTAGCGGGGCTTACGAGCAGTACTTC. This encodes CASSPISGAYEQYF.

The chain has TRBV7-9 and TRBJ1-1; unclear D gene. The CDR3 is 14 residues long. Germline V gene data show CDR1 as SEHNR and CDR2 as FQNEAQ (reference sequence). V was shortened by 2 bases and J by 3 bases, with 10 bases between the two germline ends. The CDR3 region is CASSLWQADTEAFF. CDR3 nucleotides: TGTGCCAGCAGCTTATGGCAGGCCGACACTGAAGCTTTCTTT.

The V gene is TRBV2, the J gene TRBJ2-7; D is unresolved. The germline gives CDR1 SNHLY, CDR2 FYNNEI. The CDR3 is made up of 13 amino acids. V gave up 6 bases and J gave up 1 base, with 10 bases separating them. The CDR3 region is CASSDFGSYEQYF. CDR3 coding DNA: TGTGCCAGCAGCGACTTTGGGTCCTACGAGCAGTACTTC. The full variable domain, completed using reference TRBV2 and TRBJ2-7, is EPEVTQTPSHQVTQMGQEVILRCVPISNHLYFYWYRQILGQKVEFLVSFYNNEISEKSEIFDDQFSVERPDGSNFTLKIRSTKLEDSAMYFCASSDFGSYEQYFGPGTRLTVT.

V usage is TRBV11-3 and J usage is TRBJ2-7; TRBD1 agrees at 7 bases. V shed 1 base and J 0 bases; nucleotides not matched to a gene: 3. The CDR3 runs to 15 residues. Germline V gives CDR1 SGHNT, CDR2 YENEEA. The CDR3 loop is CASSLGTGASYEQYF. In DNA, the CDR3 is TGTGCCAGCAGCTTAGGGACAGGAGCCTCCTACGAGCAGTACTTC.

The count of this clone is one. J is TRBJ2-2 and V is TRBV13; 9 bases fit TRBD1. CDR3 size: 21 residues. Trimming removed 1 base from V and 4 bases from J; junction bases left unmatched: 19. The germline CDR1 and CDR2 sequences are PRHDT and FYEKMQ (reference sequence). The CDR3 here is CASSLDIPRDRVTIGTGELFF. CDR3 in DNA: TGTGCCAGCAGCTTAGATATCCCGCGGGACAGGGTAACTATTGGCACCGGGGAGCTGTTTTTT.

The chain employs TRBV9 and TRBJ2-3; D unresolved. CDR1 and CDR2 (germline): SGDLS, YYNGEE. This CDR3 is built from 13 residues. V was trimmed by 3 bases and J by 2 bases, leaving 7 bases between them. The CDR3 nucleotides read TGTGCCAGCAGCGAATGGCCCACAGATACGCAGTATTTT. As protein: CASSEWPTDTQYF.

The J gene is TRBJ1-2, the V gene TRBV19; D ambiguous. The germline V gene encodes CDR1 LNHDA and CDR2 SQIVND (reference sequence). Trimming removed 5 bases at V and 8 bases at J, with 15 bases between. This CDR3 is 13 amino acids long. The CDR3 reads CASSPGGLYGYTF. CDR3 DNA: TGTGCCAGTAGTCCTGGCGGATTATACGGCTACACCTTC.

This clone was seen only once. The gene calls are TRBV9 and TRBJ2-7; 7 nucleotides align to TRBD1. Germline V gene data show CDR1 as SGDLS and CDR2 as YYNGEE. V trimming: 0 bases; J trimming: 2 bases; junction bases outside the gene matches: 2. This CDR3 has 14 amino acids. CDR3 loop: CASSVGTGTYEQYF. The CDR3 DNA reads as TGTGCCAGCAGCGTAGGGACAGGAACCTACGAGCAGTACTTC.

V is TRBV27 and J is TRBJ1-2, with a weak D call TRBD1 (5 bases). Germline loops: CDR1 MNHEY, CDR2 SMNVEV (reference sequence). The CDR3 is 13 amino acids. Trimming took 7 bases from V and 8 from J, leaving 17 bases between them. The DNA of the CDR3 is TGTGCCAGCACCACGCCAGGGCTGAGGGGCTACACCTTC. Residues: CASTTPGLRGYTF.

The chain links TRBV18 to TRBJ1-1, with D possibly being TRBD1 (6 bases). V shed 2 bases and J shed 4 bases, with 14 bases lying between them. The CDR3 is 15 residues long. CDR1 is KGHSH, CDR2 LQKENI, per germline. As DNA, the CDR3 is TGTGCCAGCTCACCATTCGGACAGCAGAGCACTGAAGCTTTCTTT. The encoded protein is CASSPFGQQSTEAFF.

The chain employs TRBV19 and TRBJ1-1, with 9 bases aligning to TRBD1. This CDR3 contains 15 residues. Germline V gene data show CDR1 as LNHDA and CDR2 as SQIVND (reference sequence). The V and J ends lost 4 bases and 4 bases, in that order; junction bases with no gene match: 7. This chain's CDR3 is CASSTIQGAITEAFF. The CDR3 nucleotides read TGTGCCAGTAGTACCATACAGGGGGCGATCACTGAAGCTTTCTTT.

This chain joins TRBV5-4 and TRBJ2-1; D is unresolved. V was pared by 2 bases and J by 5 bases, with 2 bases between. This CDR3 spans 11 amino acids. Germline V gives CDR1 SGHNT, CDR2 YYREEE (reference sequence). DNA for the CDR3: TGTGCCAGCAGCTTTAACAATGAGCAGTTCTTC. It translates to CASSFNNEQFF.